This TCR beta chain was sequenced for a study of molecular identifiers for immune sequencing clone quantification. Across the whole study: Four of five splits of RNA from roughly 18,000 or 92,000 naive CD8 cells were sequenced in replicates.

Using its own MiXCR run on the PCR reads, TCRdb lists one record per CDR3 protein. The sample lists about half a million distinct CDR3 sequences; about 20% were seen once. The CDR3 consists of 13 residues. Germline CDR1 MNHEY, CDR2 SMNVEV (reference sequence). The ends were cut back, 7 bases at V and 10 bases at J, with 17 bases in the middle. The J gene is TRBJ2-1, the V gene TRBV27, with D maybe TRBD2 (7 bases). The sequenced sample was naive CD8+ T cells from blood, with Jurkat cell RNA spiked in. The subset: FACS-sorted CD8+CD4-CCR7+CD45RA+ naive T cells. This receptor was taken from a human donor in good health. Some libraries in this study had Jurkat cell RNA spiked in. The CDR3 protein is CASTQGLHREQFF. DNA for the CDR3: TGTGCCAGCACACAGGGACTACACAGAGAGCAGTTCTTC.